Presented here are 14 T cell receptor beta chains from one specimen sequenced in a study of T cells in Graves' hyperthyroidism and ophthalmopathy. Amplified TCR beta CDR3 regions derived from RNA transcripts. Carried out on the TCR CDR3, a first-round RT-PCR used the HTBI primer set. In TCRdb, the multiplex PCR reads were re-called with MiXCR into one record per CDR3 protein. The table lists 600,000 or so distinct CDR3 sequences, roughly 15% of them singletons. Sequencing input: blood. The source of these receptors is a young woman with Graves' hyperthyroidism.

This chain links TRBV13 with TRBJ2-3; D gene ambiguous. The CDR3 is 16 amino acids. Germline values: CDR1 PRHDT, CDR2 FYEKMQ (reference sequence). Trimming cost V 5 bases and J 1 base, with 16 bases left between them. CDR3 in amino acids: CASSPTLEKGTDTQYF. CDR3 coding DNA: TGTGCCAGCAGCCCCACCCTAGAAAAAGGCACAGATACGCAGTATTTT.

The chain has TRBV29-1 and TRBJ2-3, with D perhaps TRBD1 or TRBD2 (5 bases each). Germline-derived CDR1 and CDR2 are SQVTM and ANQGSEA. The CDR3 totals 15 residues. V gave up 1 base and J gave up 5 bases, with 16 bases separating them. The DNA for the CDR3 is TGCAGCGTTGAAGCCCCTGGATCTGGGGGAGATACGCAGTATTTT. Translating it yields CSVEAPGSGGDTQYF.

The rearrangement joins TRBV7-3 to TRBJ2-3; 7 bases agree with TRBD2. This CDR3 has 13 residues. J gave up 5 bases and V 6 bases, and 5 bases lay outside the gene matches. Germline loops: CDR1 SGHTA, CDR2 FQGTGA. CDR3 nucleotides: TGTGCCAGCAGTGCGCAGCGGGGAGATACGCAGTATTTT. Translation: CASSAQRGDTQYF.

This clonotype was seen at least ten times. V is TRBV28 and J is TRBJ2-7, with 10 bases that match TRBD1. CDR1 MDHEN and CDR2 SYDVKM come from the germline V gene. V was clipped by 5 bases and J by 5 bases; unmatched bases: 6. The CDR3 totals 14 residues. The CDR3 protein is CASSSGTGDDEQYF. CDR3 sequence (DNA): TGTGCCAGCAGTAGCGGGACAGGGGACGACGAGCAGTACTTC.

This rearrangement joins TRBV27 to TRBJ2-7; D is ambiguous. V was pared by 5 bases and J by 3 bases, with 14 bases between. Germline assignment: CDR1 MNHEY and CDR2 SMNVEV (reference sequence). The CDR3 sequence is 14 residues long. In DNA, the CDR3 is TGTGCCAGCAGTCCTACCCACGGCTTCTACGAGCAGTACTTC. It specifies CASSPTHGFYEQYF.

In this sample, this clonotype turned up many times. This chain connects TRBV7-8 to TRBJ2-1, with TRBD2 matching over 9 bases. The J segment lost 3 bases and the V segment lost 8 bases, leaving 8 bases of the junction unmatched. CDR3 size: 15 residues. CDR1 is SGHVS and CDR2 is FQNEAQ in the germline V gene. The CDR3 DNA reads TGTGCCAGCTCGAGTAGCGGGAGTATCTACAATGAGCAGTTCTTC. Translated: CASSSSGSIYNEQFF.

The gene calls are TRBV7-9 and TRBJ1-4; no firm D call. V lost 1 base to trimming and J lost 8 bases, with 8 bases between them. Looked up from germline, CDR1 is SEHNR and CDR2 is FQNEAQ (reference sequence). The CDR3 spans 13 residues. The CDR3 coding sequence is TGTGCCAGCAGCTTAGAGCTCGACGAAAAACTGTTTTTT. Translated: CASSLELDEKLFF.

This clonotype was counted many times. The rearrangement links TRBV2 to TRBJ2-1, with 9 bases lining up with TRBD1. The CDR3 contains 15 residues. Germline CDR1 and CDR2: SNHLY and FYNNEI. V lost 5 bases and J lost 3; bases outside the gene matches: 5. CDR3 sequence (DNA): TGTGCCAGCAGTCCCGGGACAGGGTACTACAATGAGCAGTTCTTC. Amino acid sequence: CASSPGTGYYNEQFF.

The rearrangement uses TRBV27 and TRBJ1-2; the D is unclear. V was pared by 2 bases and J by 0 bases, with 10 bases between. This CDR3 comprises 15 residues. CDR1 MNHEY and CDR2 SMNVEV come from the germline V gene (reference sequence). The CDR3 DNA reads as TGTGCCAGCAGTTTAACCCAGGCTACTAACTATGGCTACACCTTC. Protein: CASSLTQATNYGYTF.

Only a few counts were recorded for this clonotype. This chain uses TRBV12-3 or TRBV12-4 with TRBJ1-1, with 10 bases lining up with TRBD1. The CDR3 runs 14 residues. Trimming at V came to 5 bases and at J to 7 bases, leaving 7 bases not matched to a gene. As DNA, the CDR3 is TGTGCCAGCAGTCGCACGGGACAGGGGATTGAAGCTTTCTTT. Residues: CASSRTGQGIEAFF.

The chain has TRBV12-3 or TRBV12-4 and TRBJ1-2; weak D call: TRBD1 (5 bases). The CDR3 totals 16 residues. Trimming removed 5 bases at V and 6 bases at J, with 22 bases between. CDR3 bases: TGTGCCAGCAGTCCCGATGTGGGGGATTGGAGCCATGGCTACACCTTC. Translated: CASSPDVGDWSHGYTF.

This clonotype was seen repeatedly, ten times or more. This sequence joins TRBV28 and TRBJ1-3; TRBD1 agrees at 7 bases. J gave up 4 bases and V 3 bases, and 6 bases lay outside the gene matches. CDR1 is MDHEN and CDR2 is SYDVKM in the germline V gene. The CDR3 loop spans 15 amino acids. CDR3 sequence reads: CASSLRGRTGNTIYF. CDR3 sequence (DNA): TGTGCCAGCAGTTTGAGGGGGCGTACCGGAAACACCATATATTTT.

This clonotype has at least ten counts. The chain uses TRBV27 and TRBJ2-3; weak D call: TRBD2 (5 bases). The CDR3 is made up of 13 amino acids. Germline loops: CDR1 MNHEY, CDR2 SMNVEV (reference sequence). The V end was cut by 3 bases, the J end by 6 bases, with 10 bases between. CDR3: CASSFGLRDTQYF. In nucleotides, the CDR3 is TGTGCCAGCAGTTTTGGACTCCGGGATACGCAGTATTTT.

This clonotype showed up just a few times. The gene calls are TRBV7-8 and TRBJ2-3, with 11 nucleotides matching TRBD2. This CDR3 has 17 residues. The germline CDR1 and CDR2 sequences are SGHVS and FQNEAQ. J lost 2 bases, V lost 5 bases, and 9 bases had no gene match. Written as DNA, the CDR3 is TGTGCCAGCAGCCATCCTTCTAGCGGGAGGCCCACAGATACGCAGTATTTT. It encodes CASSHPSSGRPTDTQYF.